The 27 T cell receptor beta chains below were found in one sample sequenced in a study of blood T cell repertoires in COVID-19. TCRdb's table, derived via immunoSEQ multiplex PCR, lists solely in-frame clones and lacks some. Among 140,000 or so clones listed, roughly 82% were seen once. Sequencing was done on a sample of peripheral blood. All receptors derive from a man between 60 and 75 years old with active or convalescent COVID-19.

DNA of the CDR3: TGCGCCAGCAGCCCGGACAATCTTAGCAATCAGCCCCAGCATTTT. The encoded protein is CASSPDNLSNQPQHF. The chain uses TRBV5-1 and TRBJ1-5, with TRBD1 as a possible D gene (5 bases). Trimming removed 4 bases at V and 0 bases at J, with 11 bases between. The CDR3 runs 15 residues. The germline V gene encodes CDR1 SGHRS and CDR2 YFSETQ.

The V gene is TRBV21-1, the J gene TRBJ1-5; the table gives TRBD1 as D, unverified against the DNA. TRBV21-1 counts as a pseudogene. CDR3 length: 16 residues. The CDR3 nucleotides read TGTGCCAGCAGCCCCGACAGGGGGCGAAGCAATCAGCCCCAGCATTTT. It translates to CASSPDRGRSNQPQHF.

In this sample, this clone turned up once. V gene TRBV6-5 combines with J gene TRBJ2-5, with D possibly being TRBD2 (6 bases). This CDR3 is 12 amino acids long. V was shortened by 5 bases and J by 5 bases, with 9 bases between the two germline ends. Germline V gene data show CDR1 as MNHEY and CDR2 as SVGAGI. CDR3 sequence reads: CASSSGLETQYF. CDR3 coding DNA: TGTGCCAGCAGTAGCGGGCTCGAGACCCAGTACTTC.

The rearrangement joins TRBV19 to TRBJ1-6; 10 bases align to TRBD1. The germline V gene has CDR1 LNHDA and CDR2 SQIVND (reference sequence). The ends lost 6 bases at V and 5 bases at J; junction bases unmatched: 7. The CDR3 has 16 residues. The CDR3 bases are TGTGCCAGTAGAAATACCGGGACAGGGGATAATTCACCCCTCCACTTT. It is translated as CASRNTGTGDNSPLHF.

The rearrangement links TRBV9 to TRBJ1-6; 9 bases map to TRBD1. Germline-derived CDR1 and CDR2 are SGDLS and YYNGEE. The V gene end was trimmed by 1 base and the J gene end by 10 bases; junction bases not matched to a gene: 3. This CDR3 region has 14 residues. CDR3 amino acids: CASSVTDRGSPLHF. CDR3 bases: TGTGCCAGCAGCGTAACGGACAGGGGCTCACCCCTCCACTTT.

The V call is TRBV27, the J call TRBJ1-1, with 11 bases lining up with TRBD1. V lost 4 bases to trimming and J lost 5 bases; unmatched junction nucleotides: 12. Germline CDR1 is MNHEY and CDR2 is SMNVEV (reference sequence). This CDR3 comprises 17 residues. Here the CDR3 DNA reads TGTGCCAGCAGTTCCCTGGACAGGGGGCATTTAGGAACTGAAGCTTTCTTT. It codes for CASSSLDRGHLGTEAFF.

The V call is TRBV5-1, the J call TRBJ2-5, with D possibly being TRBD2 (6 bases). Per the germline V gene, CDR1 is SGHRS and CDR2 is YFSETQ. The CDR3 runs to 14 residues. V lost 0 bases, J lost 3 bases, and 9 bases lay in between. DNA for the CDR3: TGCGCCAGCAGCTTGGCCGGCGGGGAAGAGACCCAGTACTTC. Translated, it gives CASSLAGGEETQYF.

The rearrangement joins TRBV7-9 to TRBJ1-5; a possible D gene is TRBD1 (6 bases). Trimming shortened V by 1 base and J by 11 bases, and 9 bases separated the two germline ends. The CDR3 contains 12 residues. Germline loops: CDR1 SEHNR, CDR2 FQNEAQ (reference sequence). Here the CDR3 reads CASSLVDRTQHF. The CDR3 DNA is TGTGCCAGCAGCTTAGTGGACAGAACCCAGCATTTT. Full variable domain (rest looked up from reference TRBV7-9 and TRBJ1-5): DTGVSQNPRHKITKRGQNVTFRCDPISEHNRLYWYRQTLGQGPEFLTYFQNEAQLEKSRLLSDRFSAERPKGSFSTLEIQRTEQGDSAMYLCASSLVDRTQHFGDGTRLSIL.

The chain carries TRBV2 and TRBJ1-1, with D possibly TRBD1 on 6 matching bases. Germline V gene lookup returns CDR1 SNHLY and CDR2 FYNNEI. This CDR3 is 16 amino acids long. Trimming took off 1 base at V and 5 bases at J, with 17 bases between the two ends. The CDR3 is CASSEGTVSLGTEAFF. The CDR3 DNA sequence: TGTGCCAGCAGTGAAGGGACAGTGTCTCTAGGAACTGAAGCTTTCTTT.

V is TRBV9 and J is TRBJ1-2; 7 nucleotides line up with TRBD1. With 0 bases clipped from V and 4 bases from J, the junction kept 6 bases outside the gene matches. CDR1 and CDR2 (germline): SGDLS, YYNGEE. The CDR3 extends over 15 amino acids. The CDR3 sequence: CASSVEVKGAYGYTF. CDR3 DNA sequence: TGTGCCAGCAGCGTAGAGGTTAAGGGGGCCTATGGCTACACCTTC.

The gene calls are TRBV11-2 and TRBJ1-6, with a weak D call TRBD1 (6 bases). Trimming removed 1 base from V and 8 bases from J, with 12 bases in between. This CDR3 comprises 15 residues. Germline V gene sequence: CDR1 SGHAT, CDR2 FQNNGV. The CDR3 bases are TGTGCCAGCAGCTTAGCCCCACAGGGTGATTCACCCCTCCACTTT. Encoded protein: CASSLAPQGDSPLHF.

This clone was recorded only once. The rearrangement links TRBV7-8 to TRBJ2-7; a weak D match, TRBD2 (5 bases). This CDR3 has 14 residues. Trimming shortened V by 0 bases and J by 5 bases, and 11 bases separated the two germline ends. Germline V gene sequence: CDR1 SGHVS, CDR2 FQNEAQ. CDR3 in amino acids: CASSLARSSDEQYF. The CDR3 nucleotides are TGTGCCAGCAGCTTAGCTAGGAGTAGCGACGAGCAGTACTTC.

This clone was counted a few times. V is TRBV7-9 and J is TRBJ1-5, with a weak D call TRBD1 (5 bases). The V end was cut by 2 bases, the J end by 7 bases, with 9 bases between. The CDR3 totals 13 residues. In germline, CDR1 is SEHNR, CDR2 FQNEAQ (reference sequence). The DNA of the CDR3 is TGTGCCAGCAGCTTACAGGGAGGACAGCCCCAGCATTTT. It encodes CASSLQGGQPQHF. Full variable domain (remainder filled in from reference TRBV7-9 and TRBJ1-5): DTGVSQNPRHKITKRGQNVTFRCDPISEHNRLYWYRQTLGQGPEFLTYFQNEAQLEKSRLLSDRFSAERPKGSFSTLEIQRTEQGDSAMYLCASSLQGGQPQHFGDGTRLSIL.

This clone appeared a single time. V usage is TRBV10-3 and J usage is TRBJ2-7; D perhaps matches TRBD2 (5 bases). Germline V gives CDR1 ENHRY, CDR2 SYGVKD. Trimming cost V 3 bases and J 2 bases, with 14 bases left between them. The CDR3 loop spans 15 amino acids. Written as DNA, the CDR3 is TGTGCCATCAGTGATAGGGAGACCTTTCCCTACGAGCAGTACGTC. It encodes CAISDRETFPYEQYV.

The sample holds a few counts of this clone. V usage is TRBV5-1 and J usage is TRBJ2-1; D is uncertain. This CDR3 is 16 amino acids long. The V end was cut by 0 bases, the J end by 3 bases, with 13 bases between. CDR1 is SGHRS and CDR2 is YFSETQ in the germline V gene. The CDR3 coding sequence is TGCGCCAGCAGCTTGGGAGGCCTATCCGACTACAATGAGCAGTTCTTC. It specifies CASSLGGLSDYNEQFF.

The rearrangement joins TRBV19 to TRBJ2-3; D not certain. CDR1 is LNHDA and CDR2 is SQIVND in the germline V gene (reference sequence). This CDR3 spans 13 amino acids. V was shortened by 5 bases and J by 1 base, with 7 bases between the two germline ends. This chain's CDR3 is CASSERGTDTQYF. The CDR3 DNA reads as TGTGCCAGTAGTGAACGGGGCACAGATACGCAGTATTTT.

The chain couples TRBV5-6 to TRBJ2-7, with 12 nucleotides matching TRBD1. Unmatched junction bases numbered 4, after V lost 4 bases and J lost 2 bases. The V gene's germline CDR1 is SGHDT and CDR2 YYEEEE. The CDR3 consists of 15 residues. The CDR3: CASSPGTGGPYEQYF. CDR3 bases: TGTGCCAGCAGCCCCGGGACAGGGGGCCCCTACGAGCAGTACTTC.

V usage is TRBV11-3 and J usage is TRBJ2-7; TRBD1 matches at 9 bases. The junction had 7 bases not matched to a gene; V was cut back by 2 bases and J by 5 bases. The germline V gene has CDR1 SGHNT and CDR2 YENEEA. This CDR3 is built from 15 residues. The CDR3 loop reads CASSLTGTGSNEQYF. The CDR3 region has the DNA TGTGCCAGCAGCTTAACCGGGACAGGGAGTAACGAGCAGTACTTC.

This clone was recorded only once. V and J are TRBV27 and TRBJ1-1; a weak D match, TRBD1 (5 bases). Trimming stripped 5 bases from V and 4 bases from J, with 5 bases between. From germline, CDR1 is MNHEY and CDR2 SMNVEV (reference sequence). This CDR3 comprises 11 residues. CDR3 DNA sequence: TGTGCCAGCAGTGGGGCCACTGAAGCTTTCTTT. Residues: CASSGATEAFF.

The chain joins TRBV15 to TRBJ1-2; 10 bases line up with TRBD1. V lost 1 base and J lost 6; bases outside the gene matches: 5. From germline, CDR1 is LNHNV and CDR2 YYDKDF (reference sequence). The CDR3 is 15 residues long. The CDR3 DNA sequence: TGTGCCACCAGCAGAGGGACTGGGACAGGGGATGGCTACACCTTC. Translating it yields CATSRGTGTGDGYTF.

The chain employs TRBV15 and TRBJ2-3; D possibly corresponds to TRBD1 (5 bases). Germline lookup yields CDR1 LNHNV and CDR2 YYDKDF (reference sequence). V lost 1 base to trimming and J lost 1 base, with 6 bases between them. CDR3 length: 14 residues. The CDR3 spells CATSRVRGTDTQYF. CDR3 sequence (DNA): TGTGCCACCAGCAGAGTCAGGGGCACAGATACGCAGTATTTT.

A single count supports this clone. CDR3 protein: CASSFLGLRRGTGELFF. In nucleotides, the CDR3 is TGTGCCAGCAGTTTTCTGGGCCTTCGAAGGGGCACCGGGGAGCTGTTTTTT. The chain combines TRBV27 with TRBJ2-2; perhaps TRBD1 as D (5 bases). The V and J ends lost 3 bases and 4 bases respectively, with 18 bases between them. The CDR3 has 17 residues. The germline V gene encodes CDR1 MNHEY and CDR2 SMNVEV (reference sequence).

The genes are TRBV28 and TRBJ1-6; 9 nucleotides agree with TRBD1. Germline CDR1 MDHEN, CDR2 SYDVKM. The V segment lost 3 bases and the J segment 8 bases; nucleotides outside the gene matches: 5. The CDR3 totals 15 residues. DNA of the CDR3: TGTGCCAGCAGTTTCCGGGACAGGGAGGATTCACCCCTCCACTTT. Residues: CASSFRDREDSPLHF.

V is TRBV6-5 and J is TRBJ1-1, with D unclear. The germline V and J ends were trimmed by 6 bases and 0 bases, with 14 bases remaining between them. Germline V lookup: CDR1 MNHEY, CDR2 SVGAGI. There are 15 residues in the CDR3. CDR3 in amino acids: CASRENLFMNTEAFF. The CDR3 DNA reads TGTGCCAGCAGAGAGAACTTATTTATGAACACTGAAGCTTTCTTT.

This clone was seen just once. The CDR3 loop is CASSLTTIPNTGELFF. For the CDR3, the DNA is TGTGCCAGCAGTTTAACTACCATCCCGAACACCGGGGAGCTGTTTTTT. The V call is TRBV27, the J call TRBJ2-2; D remains unclear. With 2 bases removed from V and 0 bases from J, the gap between germline ends came to 10 bases. CDR3 length equals 16 residues. The germline V gene has CDR1 MNHEY and CDR2 SMNVEV (reference sequence).

The V and J genes are TRBV5-8 and TRBJ2-2, with a weak D call TRBD1 (5 bases). The CDR3 has 16 amino acids. Trimming removed 1 base at V and 3 bases at J, with 13 bases between. Germline V gives CDR1 SGHTS, CDR2 YDEGEE. CDR3 protein: CASSLLGQGYTGELFF. The DNA for the CDR3 is TGTGCCAGCAGCTTGTTAGGACAAGGATACACCGGGGAGCTGTTTTTT.

The gene calls are TRBV27 and TRBJ1-4; D may be TRBD1 (6 bases). The CDR3 loop spans 16 amino acids. The V and J ends lost 5 bases and 2 bases respectively, with 15 bases between them. Germline CDR1 is MNHEY and CDR2 is SMNVEV (reference sequence). CDR3 region: CASSRRTGTTNEKLFF. The CDR3 DNA reads TGTGCCAGCAGTCGACGTACAGGGACGACTAATGAAAAACTGTTTTTT. Combining the CDR3 with reference TRBV27 and TRBJ1-4 gives the whole variable domain EAQVTQNPRYLITVTGKKLTVTCSQNMNHEYMSWYRQDPGLGLRQIYYSMNVEVTDKGDVPEGYKVSRKEKRNFPLILESPSPNQTSLYFCASSRRTGTTNEKLFFGSGTQLSVL.